Listed below are T cell receptor beta chains from one sample, sequenced in a study of blood T cell repertoires in COVID-19. The repertoire was sequenced with immunoSEQ multiplex PCR; TCRdb's copy has only in-frame clones and lacks some. The sample yields over 65,000 clones, over 85% seen once. Sequenced material: peripheral blood. The receptors were gathered from a middle-aged man with active COVID-19. Each CDR3 is given with its conserved first and last residue. A D gene is named only where the DNA matches it firmly. Clone size is not always given. Where it is, it says once, few, many or a class for expanded clones.

v_gene: TRBV3-1/TRBV3-2
j_gene: TRBJ2-1
abundance: .
d_gene: TRBD2
CDR3nt: TGTGCCAGCAGCCAACTAGCGGGAAACAATGAGCAGTTCTTC
CDR3aa: CASSQLAGNNEQFF

v_gene: TRBV27
j_gene: TRBJ2-7
abundance: .
d_gene: TRBD2
CDR3nt: TGTGCCAGCGGGGCGGGGGGAACCTTCATAACCTACGAGCAGTACTTC
CDR3aa: CASGAGGTFITYEQYF

v_gene: TRBV4-2
j_gene: TRBJ2-1
abundance: .
d_gene: .
CDR3nt: TGTGCCAGCAGCCGCCAGGGAAATGAGCAGTTCTTC
CDR3aa: CASSRQGNEQFF

v_gene: TRBV3-1/TRBV3-2
j_gene: TRBJ1-1
abundance: .
d_gene: TRBD1
CDR3nt: TGTGCCAGCAGCCAAGTTCCGCCGGGACAGGGTGGTGAAGCTTTCTTT
CDR3aa: CASSQVPPGQGGEAFF

v_gene: TRBV28
j_gene: TRBJ2-7
abundance: .
d_gene: TRBD1
CDR3nt: TGTGCCAGCAGTTCGCGGACAGGGAAGGCATTC
CDR3aa: CASSSRTGKAF

v_gene: TRBV5-4
j_gene: TRBJ2-7
abundance: few
d_gene: TRBD2
CDR3nt: TGTGCCAGCAGGACTAGCGGGAGCAGCGAGCAGTACTTC
CDR3aa: CASRTSGSSEQYF

v_gene: TRBV6-5
j_gene: TRBJ1-2
abundance: few
d_gene: TRBD1
CDR3nt: TGTGCCAGCAGTAGGGATAACAGGGGGCTTCAGGGCTACACCTTC
CDR3aa: CASSRDNRGLQGYTF

v_gene: TRBV5-1
j_gene: TRBJ2-3
abundance: .
d_gene: TRBD2
CDR3nt: TGCGCCAGCAGCAACGGACTAGCGGGATTAAAACTTAGCACAGATACGCAGTATTTT
CDR3aa: CASSNGLAGLKLSTDTQYF

v_gene: TRBV18
j_gene: TRBJ1-2
abundance: .
d_gene: TRBD1
CDR3nt: TGTGCCAGCTCACCAGACAGGGTGGGTGGCTACACCTTC
CDR3aa: CASSPDRVGGYTF

v_gene: TRBV6-5
j_gene: TRBJ1-1
abundance: once
d_gene: TRBD1
CDR3nt: TGTGCCAGCACGACAGGGGGCGGAACTAACACTGAAGCTTTCTTT
CDR3aa: CASTTGGGTNTEAFF

v_gene: TRBV19
j_gene: TRBJ2-7
abundance: .
d_gene: .
CDR3nt: TGTGCCAGTAGTACGAGCTCACCAAGGAGGCCCCAGAGCTCCTACGAGCAGTACTTC
CDR3aa: CASSTSSPRRPQSSYEQYF

v_gene: TRBV7-9
j_gene: TRBJ1-5
abundance: once
d_gene: .
CDR3nt: TGTGCCAGCAGCATGGGAGTCTATAGCAATCAGCCCCAGCATTTT
CDR3aa: CASSMGVYSNQPQHF

v_gene: TRBV20-1
j_gene: TRBJ2-1
abundance: .
d_gene: .
CDR3nt: TGCAGTGCTAGCGTCGAGCAGTTCTTC
CDR3aa: CSASVEQFF

v_gene: TRBV7-2
j_gene: TRBJ2-2
abundance: .
d_gene: TRBD1
CDR3nt: TGTGCCAGCAGCTTATTTTATCCGGGACAGGGGTCCGGGGAGCTGTTTTTT
CDR3aa: CASSLFYPGQGSGELFF

v_gene: TRBV12-5
j_gene: TRBJ1-5
abundance: .
d_gene: .
CDR3nt: TGTGCTAGTGGTTTGGTCCTGGCAGGATATAGCAATCAGCCCCAGCATTTT
CDR3aa: CASGLVLAGYSNQPQHF

v_gene: TRBV7-9
j_gene: TRBJ1-2
abundance: once
d_gene: .
CDR3nt: TGTGCCAGCAGCGCACAGGGTTTGTGGGGCTACACCTTC
CDR3aa: CASSAQGLWGYTF

v_gene: TRBV6-5
j_gene: TRBJ1-1
abundance: .
d_gene: TRBD1
CDR3nt: TGTGCCAGCAGATCACAGGGGATGAACACTGAAGCTTTCTTT
CDR3aa: CASRSQGMNTEAFF

v_gene: TRBV5-1
j_gene: TRBJ2-3
abundance: .
d_gene: .
CDR3nt: TGCGCCAGCAGCTTGAAGCCGGGAGGCACAGATACGCAGTATTTT
CDR3aa: CASSLKPGGTDTQYF

v_gene: TRBV6-1
j_gene: TRBJ2-2
abundance: .
d_gene: TRBD2
CDR3nt: TGTGCCAGCAGTGCACTTGGCCTAGCGGCGAACACCGGGGAGCTGTTTTTT
CDR3aa: CASSALGLAANTGELFF

v_gene: TRBV7-2
j_gene: TRBJ2-4
abundance: .
d_gene: .
CDR3nt: TGTGCCAGCAGCTTTCAGGGCCTAGCCAAAAACATTCAGTACTTC
CDR3aa: CASSFQGLAKNIQYF

v_gene: TRBV9
j_gene: TRBJ2-3
abundance: .
d_gene: .
CDR3nt: TGTGCCAGCAGCGTAGCGGGACACAGCACAGATACGCAGTATTTT
CDR3aa: CASSVAGHSTDTQYF

v_gene: TRBV4-3
j_gene: TRBJ2-2
abundance: .
d_gene: .
CDR3nt: TGCGCCAGCAGCCAAGAACCAGGGGTTGGCACCGGGGAGCTGTTTTTT
CDR3aa: CASSQEPGVGTGELFF

v_gene: TRBV28
j_gene: TRBJ2-7
abundance: .
d_gene: .
CDR3nt: TGTGCCAGCAGTTTATCTTACAGAAATAGAACCTACGAGCAGTACTTC
CDR3aa: CASSLSYRNRTYEQYF

v_gene: TRBV5-1
j_gene: TRBJ2-5
abundance: .
d_gene: TRBD2
CDR3nt: TGCGCCAGTGGAGGTGGGACTAGCGGTCAAGAGACCCAGTACTTC
CDR3aa: CASGGGTSGQETQYF

v_gene: TRBV27
j_gene: TRBJ1-3
abundance: .
d_gene: TRBD1
CDR3nt: TGTGCCAGCAGAGCCACAGGGGGCTCTGGAAACACCATATATTTT
CDR3aa: CASRATGGSGNTIYF

v_gene: TRBV11-2
j_gene: TRBJ1-1
abundance: .
d_gene: .
CDR3nt: TGTGCCAGCAGCCTAGGACAGCTGCTCATGAACACTGAAGCTTTCTTT
CDR3aa: CASSLGQLLMNTEAFF

v_gene: TRBV2
j_gene: TRBJ2-7
abundance: few
d_gene: .
CDR3nt: TGTGCCAGCAGTCCCCAGAACTACGAGCAGTACTTC
CDR3aa: CASSPQNYEQYF

v_gene: TRBV6-5
j_gene: TRBJ2-4
abundance: .
d_gene: .
CDR3nt: TGTGCCAGCACCCCCGGAGGCGCGGGCAAAAACATTCAGTACTTC
CDR3aa: CASTPGGAGKNIQYF

v_gene: TRBV18
j_gene: TRBJ1-2
abundance: .
d_gene: TRBD1
CDR3nt: TGTGCCAGCTCTTCCCGAGGACAGGGTGATAGAGGCTACACCTTC
CDR3aa: CASSSRGQGDRGYTF

v_gene: TRBV27
j_gene: TRBJ2-5
abundance: once
d_gene: .
CDR3nt: TGTGCCAGCAGTTGGGGGGAGGAGACCCAGTACTTC
CDR3aa: CASSWGEETQYF

v_gene: TRBV7-3
j_gene: TRBJ2-1
abundance: once
d_gene: .
CDR3nt: TGTGCCAGCAGCCCGTGGGAGGTCACGGGCTCCTACAATGAGCAGTTCTTC
CDR3aa: CASSPWEVTGSYNEQFF

v_gene: TRBV27
j_gene: TRBJ1-2
abundance: .
d_gene: TRBD1
CDR3nt: TGTGCCAGCAGCCCCTCACAGGGGCCCACGGTCTATGGCTACACCTTC
CDR3aa: CASSPSQGPTVYGYTF

v_gene: TRBV10-3
j_gene: TRBJ2-7
abundance: few
d_gene: TRBD1
CDR3nt: TGTGCCATCAGCCGGGACAGGGGGGCCTACGAGCAGTACTTC
CDR3aa: CAISRDRGAYEQYF

v_gene: TRBV5-4
j_gene: TRBJ1-2
abundance: .
d_gene: TRBD1
CDR3nt: TGTGCCAGCAGCGTCCGGACAGGGGGTAGCTATGGCTACACCTTC
CDR3aa: CASSVRTGGSYGYTF

v_gene: TRBV28
j_gene: TRBJ1-4
abundance: .
d_gene: .
CDR3nt: TGTGCCAGCAGCAACCCACTTGCGGGGGGCGAAAAACTGTTTTTT
CDR3aa: CASSNPLAGGEKLFF

v_gene: TRBV2
j_gene: TRBJ2-6
abundance: .
d_gene: .
CDR3nt: TGTGCCAGCAGTGGCCAGGTTCGCGCTGGGGCCAACGTCCTGACTTTC
CDR3aa: CASSGQVRAGANVLTF

v_gene: TRBV14
j_gene: TRBJ2-7
abundance: .
d_gene: TRBD2
CDR3nt: TGTGCCGGACGAGCTAGCGGGACCCACGAGCAGTACTTC
CDR3aa: CAGRASGTHEQYF

v_gene: TRBV5-1
j_gene: TRBJ1-3
abundance: .
d_gene: .
CDR3nt: TGCGCCAGCAGCTTGGGAGCCGCGGTAGGAAACACCATATATTTT
CDR3aa: CASSLGAAVGNTIYF

v_gene: TRBV14
j_gene: TRBJ2-6
abundance: .
d_gene: .
CDR3nt: TGTGCCAGCAGCCTCGCAGGTCTGGGGGCCAACGTCCTGACTTTC
CDR3aa: CASSLAGLGANVLTF

v_gene: TRBV28
j_gene: TRBJ1-2
abundance: .
d_gene: .
CDR3nt: TGTGCCAGCCAAATCTCTAGCTATGGCTACACCTTC
CDR3aa: CASQISSYGYTF

v_gene: TRBV4-3
j_gene: TRBJ1-2
abundance: .
d_gene: .
CDR3nt: TGCGCCAGCAGCCAAGAATGGGGGCCTGGGGGCTACACCTTC
CDR3aa: CASSQEWGPGGYTF

v_gene: TRBV7-3
j_gene: TRBJ2-7
abundance: .
d_gene: TRBD1
CDR3nt: TGTGCCAGCAGCAACCAACAGGGGGGCGAGCAGTACTTC
CDR3aa: CASSNQQGGEQYF

v_gene: TRBV28
j_gene: TRBJ2-7
abundance: .
d_gene: TRBD2
CDR3nt: TGTGCCAGCAGTCCACCCGGGGGGGGCGGCGAGCAGTACTTC
CDR3aa: CASSPPGGGGEQYF

v_gene: TRBV6-5
j_gene: TRBJ2-3
abundance: .
d_gene: .
CDR3nt: TGTGCCAGCAGTTACTCCCGGGCAGGGAGCACAGATACGCAGTATTTT
CDR3aa: CASSYSRAGSTDTQYF

v_gene: TRBV2
j_gene: TRBJ2-2
abundance: .
d_gene: TRBD2
CDR3nt: TGTGCCAGCAGTCCCAAGGGCGGGACTAGCGGAAACACCGGGGAGCTGTTTTTT
CDR3aa: CASSPKGGTSGNTGELFF

v_gene: TRBV6-7
j_gene: TRBJ1-1
abundance: .
d_gene: .
CDR3nt: TGTGCCAGCAGTTATCAACCCTCGTCCGGGGCTGAAGCTTTCTTT
CDR3aa: CASSYQPSSGAEAFF

v_gene: TRBV30
j_gene: TRBJ2-3
abundance: .
d_gene: .
CDR3nt: TGTGCCTGGAGTGTAGCGTGGGGCGAGGGCACAGATACGCAGTATTTT
CDR3aa: CAWSVAWGEGTDTQYF

v_gene: TRBV14
j_gene: TRBJ2-3
abundance: .
d_gene: TRBD2
CDR3nt: TGTGCCAGCAGCCCAGGCGGGAGTTATACAGATACGCAGTATTTT
CDR3aa: CASSPGGSYTDTQYF

v_gene: TRBV5-1
j_gene: TRBJ2-7
abundance: .
d_gene: TRBD1
CDR3nt: TGCGCCAGCAGCTGGGACAGCCGGGGCGAGCAGTACTTC
CDR3aa: CASSWDSRGEQYF

v_gene: TRBV5-5
j_gene: TRBJ1-5
abundance: .
d_gene: .
CDR3nt: TGTGCCAGCAGCTACCAGGATAGCAATCAGCCCCAGCATTTT
CDR3aa: CASSYQDSNQPQHF

v_gene: TRBV21-1
j_gene: TRBJ1-6
abundance: .
d_gene: .
CDR3nt: .
CDR3aa: CASSKIGWTVGLGNSPLHF

v_gene: TRBV11-3
j_gene: TRBJ2-7
abundance: .
d_gene: .
CDR3nt: TGTGCCAGCAGCTTAGATCTGGGCCGGGGGTACGAGCAGTACTTC
CDR3aa: CASSLDLGRGYEQYF

v_gene: TRBV18
j_gene: TRBJ1-1
abundance: .
d_gene: .
CDR3nt: TGTGCCAGCTCGGGGGACTGGAACACTGAAGCTTTCTTT
CDR3aa: CASSGDWNTEAFF

v_gene: TRBV4-1
j_gene: TRBJ1-2
abundance: .
d_gene: .
CDR3nt: TGCGCCAGCAGCCAAGATATGAGTAGAGACAGGAGTAGCTATGGCTACACCTTC
CDR3aa: CASSQDMSRDRSSYGYTF

v_gene: TRBV19
j_gene: TRBJ1-2
abundance: .
d_gene: .
CDR3nt: TGTGCCAGTAGTCCCTTCTCAGAAGCTAACTATGGCTACACCTTC
CDR3aa: CASSPFSEANYGYTF